This record concerns one T cell receptor beta chain sequence. Its target is unknown. An end of the junction differs from the germline gene, which may be a read error. The data originate from a study of blood T cells in healthy people across ages. Whole-study context: There was about one barcoded beta molecule captured by template switching per two T cells. Study results and limitations: Roughly linear age-related decline in beta diversity appeared, significant by age about 40. Since the PBMCs were unsorted, naive and antigen-experienced cells could not be conclusively compared.

This CDR3 contains 12 residues. Primed by a sample-barcoded 5' primer and a J-beta primer mix, a second PCR proceeded for 7 to 11 cycles. Each of the cDNA molecules was tagged by a template-switch adaptor with 12 random nucleotides. In TCRdb, the 5' RACE reads were re-called with MiXCR into one record per CDR3 protein. The sample consists of 1.5 million to 2 million distinct CDR3 sequences, about 49% of them appearing once. The receptor was derived from a woman between 40 and 50 years old in good health. The chain carries TRBV12-3 or TRBV12-4 and TRBJ2-5; no firm D call. The sequenced sample was blood. CDR3 in amino acids: CASRSDGEAQYF. The CDR3 DNA reads TGTGCCAGCAGGTCGGACGGAGAGGCCCAGTACTTC.